This T cell receptor (beta chain) was recovered during a study of regulatory T cells in long-lasting Graves disease. Stated time point: newly diagnosed GD, antithyroid drugs for less than 3 months. Researchers made the TCR library from RNA that was extracted from PBMCs. Investigators prepared the TCR beta libraries by applying iRepertoire HTBI primers and Arm-PCR of CDR3 regions. One entry per CDR3 protein, called by TCRdb with MiXCR from the multiplex PCR reads. The table has 350,000 to 500,000 distinct CDR3 sequences, around 15% seen once. Losses at the gene ends were 4 bases for V and 4 bases for J; bases not matched to a gene: 3. The CDR3 is made up of 13 amino acids. Germline CDR1 and CDR2: GTSNPN and SVGIG (reference sequence). This clonotype showed up many times. These data were also reused for a study on T cells in Graves' hyperthyroidism and ophthalmopathy. In that study: Diagnoses used clinical symptoms, serum thyroxine and TRAb, thyroid ultrasound and orbital computed tomography. HTBI primers were employed in a first-round RT-PCR of the TCR CDR3.

The source material was peripheral blood mononuclear cells (PBMCs), sampled at new diagnosis, from a patient treated with antithyroid drugs. The genes are TRBV30 and TRBJ2-5; 10 positions match TRBD2. The sequence was obtained from a woman aged 50 to 65 with Graves disease. For the CDR3, the DNA is TGTGCCTGGATGGGACTAGCGACAGAGACCCAGTACTTC. It encodes CAWMGLATETQYF.